This T cell receptor beta chain is from a study of cytomegalovirus exposure and HLA in healthy donors. Unmatched junction bases numbered 5, after V lost 3 bases and J lost 5 bases. The CDR3 is 14 residues long. CDR1 and CDR2 from the germline V gene are SQVTM and ANQGSEA. Only in-frame clones appear in the TCRdb table, and some are missing; sequencing was by immunoSEQ multiplex PCR. The table records about 190,000 clones, 84% of them present only once. The specimen was PBMCs. The rearrangement links TRBV29-1 to TRBJ2-5; TRBD1 matches 11 bases. This clonotype was obtained from a man aged 18 to 29 in good health and CMV-seropositive. CDR3 sequence reads: CSVDGTGGQETQYF. In DNA form, the CDR3 reads TGCAGCGTTGATGGGACAGGGGGACAGGAGACCCAGTACTTC. The full variable domain, its missing parts supplied by reference TRBV29-1 and TRBJ2-5, is SAVISQKPSRDICQRGTSLTIQCQVDSQVTMMFWYRQQPGQSLTLIATANQGSEATYESGFVIDKFPISRPNLTFSTLTVSNMSPEDSSIYLCSVDGTGGQETQYFGPGTRLLVL.